What follows are 19 T cell receptor beta chains derived from one specimen sequenced in a study of T cell responses to AZD1222 COVID-19 vaccine. Assay: immunoSEQ multiplex PCR; the TCRdb copy retains only in-frame clones and omits some. The sample contains tens of thousands of clones, almost 90% of which appear only once. Sequenced material: peripheral blood, taken 28 days after the second AZD1222 dose. The source is an adult who received the AZD1222 COVID-19 vaccine.

This chain connects TRBV13 to TRBJ2-7; 7 nucleotides match TRBD1. The germline gives CDR1 PRHDT, CDR2 FYEKMQ (reference sequence). CDR3 length equals 15 residues. The V and J ends lost 5 bases and 5 bases, in that order; junction bases with no gene match: 12. CDR3 sequence reads: CASSPPEDRAHEQYF. CDR3 DNA: TGTGCCAGCAGCCCCCCAGAAGACAGGGCCCACGAGCAGTACTTC.

The chain recombines TRBV5-1 with TRBJ1-6, with D possibly being TRBD1 (5 bases). This CDR3 has 17 amino acids. CDR1 is SGHRS, CDR2 YFSETQ, per germline. Trimming took 0 bases from V and 6 from J, leaving 16 bases between them. CDR3 protein: CASSLVVGTVGNSPLHF. CDR3 DNA sequence: TGCGCCAGCAGCTTGGTGGTAGGGACGGTCGGTAATTCACCCCTCCACTTT.

The chain links TRBV27 to TRBJ2-1; 9 nucleotides match TRBD2. After removal of 2 bases from V and 12 bases from J, the junction contained 5 bases not matched to a gene. There are 13 residues in the CDR3. Looked up from germline, CDR1 is MNHEY and CDR2 is SMNVEV (reference sequence). CDR3 coding DNA: TGTGCCAGCAGTTTAGGAGTAGCGGGAGTGCAGTTCTTC. Encoded protein: CASSLGVAGVQFF.

The chain has TRBV3-1 (or the pseudogene TRBV3-2) and TRBJ1-2, with TRBD1 matching 8 bases. This CDR3 has 14 amino acids. Germline V lookup: CDR1 LGHDT, CDR2 YNNKEL (reference sequence). V trimming: 5 bases; J trimming: 7 bases; junction bases outside the gene matches: 9. This CDR3 is CASSYSGTGRGYTF. The CDR3 coding sequence is TGTGCCAGCAGCTATTCGGGGACAGGTCGTGGCTACACCTTC.

The V gene is TRBV5-1, the J gene TRBJ2-2; D may be TRBD1 (5 bases). V was shortened by 1 base and J by 0 bases, with 16 bases between the two germline ends. The CDR3 extends over 18 amino acids. From germline, CDR1 is SGHRS and CDR2 YFSETQ. CDR3 loop: CASSLFGAGISNTGELFF. The CDR3 nucleotides are TGCGCCAGCAGCTTGTTTGGGGCAGGGATATCGAACACCGGGGAGCTGTTTTTT.

The CDR3 DNA is TGTGCCAGCAGTCCCCCCGAGGGACTAGCGGGACCCGAGACCCAGTACTTC. Amino acids: CASSPPEGLAGPETQYF. J is TRBJ2-5 and V is TRBV28; TRBD2 agrees at 13 bases. From germline, CDR1 is MDHEN and CDR2 SYDVKM. J gave up 5 bases and V 5 bases, and 11 bases lay outside the gene matches. This CDR3 has 17 residues.

The V and J genes are TRBV28 and TRBJ1-2; 9 bases line up with TRBD1. After removal of 2 bases from V and 2 bases from J, the junction contained 3 bases not matched to a gene. CDR1 and CDR2 from the germline V gene are MDHEN and SYDVKM. CDR3 length equals 15 residues. The CDR3 reads CASSLGDRVNYGYTF. The CDR3 DNA follows: TGTGCCAGCAGTTTAGGGGACAGGGTCAACTATGGCTACACCTTC.

The DNA for the CDR3 is TGTGCCAGCAGCTTGGTTAGAAACACTGAAGCTTTCTTT. As protein: CASSLVRNTEAFF. J is TRBJ1-1 and V is TRBV5-4; D is unclear. The V and J ends lost 0 bases and 2 bases respectively, with 5 bases between them. This CDR3 spans 13 amino acids. The germline gives CDR1 SGHNT, CDR2 YYREEE (reference sequence). Full variable domain (rest looked up from reference TRBV5-4 and TRBJ1-1): ETGVTQSPTHLIKTRGQQVTLRCSSQSGHNTVSWYQQALGQGPQFIFQYYREEENGRGNFPPRFSGLQFPNYSSELNVNALELDDSALYLCASSLVRNTEAFFGQGTRLTVV.

The chain joins TRBV3-1 (or the pseudogene TRBV3-2) to TRBJ2-7, with 8 bases lining up with TRBD2. Germline V gene sequence: CDR1 LGHDT, CDR2 YNNKEL (reference sequence). The V and J ends lost 0 bases and 3 bases, in that order; junction bases with no gene match: 10. The CDR3 covers 17 residues. CDR3 amino acids: CASSQDYSTSGFYEQYF. The CDR3 DNA sequence: TGTGCCAGCAGCCAAGATTATAGTACTAGCGGATTCTACGAGCAGTACTTC.

The chain carries TRBV18 and TRBJ1-3; D not certain. Between the trimmed V and J ends, which lost 8 bases and 0 bases, there was a span of 11 bases. The CDR3 extends over 14 amino acids. Germline assignment: CDR1 KGHSH and CDR2 LQKENI. CDR3 in amino acids: CASRDNLSGNTIYF. As DNA, the CDR3 is TGTGCCAGCCGCGACAATCTCTCTGGAAACACCATATATTTT.

The rearrangement links TRBV15 to TRBJ2-6; D remains ambiguous. The CDR3 has 16 amino acids. V gave up 3 bases and J gave up 1 base, with 10 bases separating them. CDR1 is LNHNV, CDR2 YYDKDF, per germline (reference sequence). The CDR3 here is CATSSSRVSGANVLTF. DNA of the CDR3: TGTGCCACCAGCAGCTCAAGGGTGTCTGGGGCCAACGTCCTGACTTTC.

This clone was seen only a few times. V and J are TRBV7-6 and TRBJ2-1, with a tentative D call TRBD2 (6 bases). Between the trimmed V and J ends, which lost 2 bases and 8 bases, there was a span of 19 bases. Germline V gene lookup returns CDR1 SGHVS and CDR2 FNYEAQ. CDR3 size: 16 residues. The CDR3 loop is CASSLRAGTREDEQFF. In nucleotides, the CDR3 is TGTGCCAGCAGCTTACGCGCGGGAACTAGAGAAGATGAGCAGTTCTTC.

The rearrangement uses TRBV7-2 and TRBJ2-5; unclear D gene. This CDR3 contains 12 residues. V was shortened by 4 bases and J by 5 bases, with 8 bases between the two germline ends. The germline gives CDR1 SGHTA, CDR2 FQGNSA. The CDR3 protein is CASSWNRETQYF. For the CDR3, the DNA is TGTGCCAGCAGCTGGAATCGGGAGACCCAGTACTTC.

The chain is built from TRBV29-1 and TRBJ1-2, with 10 nucleotides matching TRBD1. Per germline, CDR1 SQVTM and CDR2 ANQGSEA. After removal of 0 bases from V and 9 bases from J, the junction contained 7 bases not matched to a gene. This CDR3 contains 14 residues. CDR3 nucleotides: TGCAGCGTTGAAGATCTGGACAGGGGGAAAAGCTACACCTTC. The encoded protein is CSVEDLDRGKSYTF.

This chain uses TRBV27 with TRBJ1-1; D may be TRBD1 (5 bases). The CDR3 loop spans 14 amino acids. CDR1 and CDR2 from the germline V gene are MNHEY and SMNVEV (reference sequence). V was cut by 3 bases and J by 1 base, with 9 bases left in between. CDR3 nucleotide sequence: TGTGCCAGCAGTTTTCGACAGCCGAACACTGAAGCTTTCTTT. Residues: CASSFRQPNTEAFF.

The J gene is TRBJ2-3, the V gene TRBV4-3, with 7 bases lining up with TRBD2. This CDR3 is 15 amino acids long. V gave up 5 bases and J gave up 4 bases; unmatched junction bases: 9. In germline, CDR1 is LGHNA, CDR2 YSLEER. Here the CDR3 DNA reads TGCGCCAGCAGCAGAGACCCTAGCGGCCCAGATACGCAGTATTTT. It codes for CASSRDPSGPDTQYF.

The chain couples TRBV25-1 to TRBJ1-1; no clear D gene. With 3 bases removed from V and 4 bases from J, the gap between germline ends came to 9 bases. CDR3 size: 13 residues. Germline CDR1 and CDR2: MGHDK and SYGVNS. In DNA form, the CDR3 reads TGTGCCAGCAGTGACCCGGGCTTCACTGAAGCTTTCTTT. Translated: CASSDPGFTEAFF.

V usage is TRBV14 and J usage is TRBJ2-7, with a tentative D call TRBD2 (6 bases). The CDR3 runs 15 residues. With 5 bases removed from V and 3 bases from J, the gap between germline ends came to 17 bases. The germline CDR1 and CDR2 sequences are SGHDN and FVKESK. The CDR3 nucleotides read TGTGCCAGCAGCACCCGGGGGATCTGGGGCTACGAGCAGTACTTC. This translates into CASSTRGIWGYEQYF.

The V and J genes are TRBV28 and TRBJ2-7; the D is unclear. Germline V gene lookup returns CDR1 MDHEN and CDR2 SYDVKM. The length of the CDR3 is 12 residues. Between the trimmed V and J ends, which lost 7 bases and 2 bases, there was a span of 9 bases. The CDR3 DNA follows: TGTGCCAGCAAGGGCAGTACCTACGAGCAGTACTTC. Translating it yields CASKGSTYEQYF. Looking up the rest from reference TRBV28 and TRBJ2-7 gives the full variable domain: DVKVTQSSRYLVKRTGEKVFLECVQDMDHENMFWYRQDPGLGLRLIYFSYDVKMKEKGDIPEGYSVSREKKERFSLILESASTNQTSMYLCASKGSTYEQYFGPGTRLTVT.